This TCR beta chain was observed in a study of blood T cell repertoires in COVID-19. Original processing methods: The authors estimated nucleated cell counts from reference gene primer amplification. TCRdb's copy holds only in-frame clones and misses some; the assay was immunoSEQ multiplex PCR. V, J and clone size were drawn from that table, and D and trimming were deduced from the DNA. The sample lists under 85,000 clones; under 90% were seen once. This clone appeared a single time. Source material: peripheral blood. This TCR was recovered from a man aged 45-65 years with COVID-19, enrolled during active disease.

The CDR3 protein is CASSTGGPGRLNEQFF. CDR3 coding DNA: TGTGCCAGCAGCACCGGGGGACCGGGACGGTTAAATGAGCAGTTCTTC. The rearrangement links TRBV7-2 to TRBJ2-1; D is possibly TRBD2 (6 bases). Trimming left V 5 bases short and J 7 bases short, with 21 bases between. Germline CDR1 reads SGHTA; CDR2 reads FQGNSA. The CDR3 sequence is 16 residues long.